Presented here are 31 T cell receptor beta chains from one specimen sequenced in a study of post-analysis software for immune sequencing data. Whole-study findings and limits: Included in a set of a few TRBV segments more frequent in patients than controls were TRBV5-6, TRBV5-1 and TRBV20-1.

The library was made from cDNA and included unique molecular identifiers. TCRdb recomputed calls from the PCR reads with MiXCR, one row per CDR3 protein. The profile shows a few hundred thousand distinct CDR3 sequences, 34% of them singletons. No antigen has been identified for these receptors. The sequencing input was blood. The receptor set was obtained from a girl aged 2 to 17 with multiple sclerosis.

The V and J genes are TRBV10-3 and TRBJ2-1, with D maybe TRBD2 (5 bases). CDR3 length: 15 amino acids. Looked up from germline, CDR1 is ENHRY and CDR2 is SYGVKD. Trimming left V 2 bases short and J 6 bases short, with 14 bases between. In DNA, the CDR3 is TGTGCCATCAGTGAGGGACTGAACCAACTCAATGAGCAGTTCTTC. Translation gives CAISEGLNQLNEQFF.

This chain joins TRBV5-1 and TRBJ2-1; D uncertain. There are 14 residues in the CDR3. Germline CDR1 and CDR2: SGHRS and YFSETQ. The V end was cut by 4 bases, the J end by 7 bases, with 15 bases between. Written as DNA, the CDR3 is TGCGCCAGCAGCGGCCAGGAACTCGGGAATGAGCAGTTCTTC. It codes for CASSGQELGNEQFF.

This clonotype was counted only a few times. The V and J genes are TRBV11-2 and TRBJ2-7, with TRBD2 matching over 12 bases. V was clipped by 5 bases and J by 4 bases; unmatched bases: 3. The CDR3 consists of 14 residues. The germline V gene has CDR1 SGHAT and CDR2 FQNNGV. The DNA for the CDR3 is TGTGCCAGCAGCAAGGGACTAGCGGGTTACGAGCAGTACTTC. As protein: CASSKGLAGYEQYF.

This sequence joins TRBV15 and TRBJ2-7; no reliable D call. Between the trimmed V and J ends, which lost 4 bases and 4 bases, there was a span of 11 bases. The germline gives CDR1 LNHNV, CDR2 YYDKDF (reference sequence). The CDR3 runs to 13 residues. CDR3 sequence reads: CATSIVNGYEQYF. The CDR3 DNA reads TGTGCCACCAGCATTGTAAACGGGTACGAGCAGTACTTC.

The rearrangement links TRBV6-2 or TRBV6-3 to TRBJ2-1; D is ambiguous. Germline CDR1 and CDR2: MNHEY and SVGEGT. The CDR3 runs 11 residues. V was pared by 5 bases and J by 8 bases, with 7 bases between. The CDR3 is CASSSMDEQFF. The CDR3 nucleotides read TGTGCCAGCAGTAGTATGGATGAGCAGTTCTTC.

This clonotype turned up a few times. The chain has TRBV5-1 and TRBJ2-7; D is undetermined. The CDR3 contains 13 residues. CDR1 is SGHRS and CDR2 is YFSETQ in the germline V gene. Trimming shortened V by 4 bases and J by 2 bases, and 10 bases separated the two germline ends. The CDR3 DNA reads as TGCGCCAGCAGCAGAGAGACAACCTACGAGCAGTACTTC. Translation: CASSRETTYEQYF.

V is TRBV7-9 and J is TRBJ1-3, with D unclear. Germline V CDR1 and CDR2: SEHNR, FQNEAQ (reference sequence). Trimming cost V 4 bases and J 0 bases, with 7 bases left between them. CDR3 length: 14 amino acids. CDR3 DNA: TGTGCCAGCAGCTCAGCCTTCTCTGGAAACACCATATATTTT. Its protein is CASSSAFSGNTIYF.

To note about this clonotype: One junction end does not reproduce the germline sequence, and a read error may be involved. V and J are TRBV14 and TRBJ2-7, with D tentatively TRBD2 (6 bases). The CDR3 runs 15 residues. Germline values: CDR1 SGHDN, CDR2 FVKESK. CDR3 region: CAGSQDSWRVYEQYF. DNA for the CDR3: TGTGCCGGCAGCCAAGATAGTTGGAGGGTCTACGAGCAGTACTTC.

The genes are TRBV12-3 or TRBV12-4 and TRBJ2-1, with 9 positions matching TRBD2. The CDR3 is 15 amino acids. The V gene end was trimmed by 2 bases and the J gene end by 5 bases; junction bases not matched to a gene: 4. The CDR3 DNA reads TGTGCCAGCAGTTTACAAGCGGGGGGAAACAATGAGCAGTTCTTC. Protein product: CASSLQAGGNNEQFF.

The chain uses TRBV7-9 and TRBJ2-5; no definite D call. Germline CDR1 and CDR2: SEHNR and FQNEAQ (reference sequence). Trimming removed 5 bases at V and 3 bases at J, with 7 bases between. This CDR3 spans 12 amino acids. CDR3: CASSPPEETQYF. Written as DNA, the CDR3 is TGTGCCAGCAGCCCGCCCGAAGAGACCCAGTACTTC.

The J gene is TRBJ2-7, the V gene TRBV11-2; D ambiguous. Trimming left V 1 base short and J 1 base short, with 11 bases between. Germline CDR1 SGHAT, CDR2 FQNNGV. The CDR3 has 15 amino acids. As DNA, the CDR3 is TGTGCCAGCAGCTTAGGTCAAACCCTATCCTACGAGCAGTACTTC. Protein: CASSLGQTLSYEQYF.

The chain joins TRBV20-1 to TRBJ1-2; D gene ambiguous. The CDR3 covers 12 residues. V gave up 5 bases and J gave up 4 bases, with 11 bases separating them. Germline V gene sequence: CDR1 DFQATT, CDR2 SNEGSKA (reference sequence). CDR3 DNA sequence: TGCAGTGCTCCCCCTAAGGGCTATGGCTACACCTTC. Protein sequence: CSAPPKGYGYTF.

V and J are TRBV20-1 and TRBJ1-1; D unclear. The germline V gene encodes CDR1 DFQATT and CDR2 SNEGSKA (reference sequence). This CDR3 comprises 14 residues. Trimming left V 2 bases short and J 4 bases short, with 14 bases between. This chain's CDR3 is CSARPRTRGTEAFF. The CDR3 DNA reads TGCAGTGCTAGACCTCGGACGCGCGGCACTGAAGCTTTCTTT.

A few counts support this clonotype. V gene TRBV10-3 combines with J gene TRBJ1-2, with a possible D match to TRBD1 (6 bases). V lost 11 bases and J 8 bases, leaving 21 bases between the germline ends. This CDR3 is built from 13 residues. Germline values: CDR1 ENHRY, CDR2 SYGVKD. Written as DNA, the CDR3 is TGTGCCCCAGAGGGACACGCTGAATGCGGCTACACCTTC. It encodes CAPEGHAECGYTF.

This clonotype was seen only a few times. V gene TRBV5-6 combines with J gene TRBJ2-3; D is unclear. Between the trimmed V and J ends, which lost 4 bases and 5 bases, there was a span of 11 bases. Per germline, CDR1 SGHDT and CDR2 YYEEEE. The length of the CDR3 is 13 residues. In DNA form, the CDR3 reads TGTGCCAGCAGCCTATTCGGATTAGATACGCAGTATTTT. Its translation is CASSLFGLDTQYF.

This clonotype was counted between two and nine times. J is TRBJ1-1 and V is TRBV7-8; D gene uncertain. The germline gives CDR1 SGHVS, CDR2 FQNEAQ. CDR3 length: 11 amino acids. Trimming cost V 7 bases and J 8 bases, with 11 bases left between them. The DNA of the CDR3 is TGTGCCAGCACCTCGGGCCCCGAAGCTTTCTTT. Residues: CASTSGPEAFF.

The V gene is TRBV4-2, the J gene TRBJ2-5; TRBD2 is a possible D gene (6 bases). Germline loops: CDR1 LGHNA, CDR2 YNFKEQ. V was pared by 0 bases and J by 6 bases, with 17 bases between. CDR3 length: 16 amino acids. The DNA of the CDR3 is TGTGCCAGCAGCCAAGAATTAGCGCAGGGAGGTCAGACCCAGTACTTC. Protein: CASSQELAQGGQTQYF.

In its sample, this clonotype was seen a few times. This chain joins TRBV28 and TRBJ2-7, with D possibly being TRBD1 (6 bases). V dropped 6 bases and J dropped 1 base, with 13 bases sitting between them. The CDR3 covers 14 residues. CDR1 and CDR2 from the germline V gene are MDHEN and SYDVKM. CDR3 protein: CASRGPGDSYEQYF. The CDR3 DNA reads as TGTGCCAGCAGGGGACCAGGGGATTCCTACGAGCAGTACTTC.

This clonotype was detected ten times or more. The chain uses TRBV5-1 and TRBJ2-5, with 7 bases fitting TRBD1. From germline, CDR1 is SGHRS and CDR2 YFSETQ. With 4 bases clipped from V and 2 bases from J, the junction kept 5 bases outside the gene matches. This CDR3 has 14 amino acids. CDR3 bases: TGCGCCAGCAGCGCTGGGACAGCGCAAGAGACCCAGTACTTC. Translating it yields CASSAGTAQETQYF.

The chain recombines TRBV21-1 with TRBJ1-2; the D segment call TRBD1 is taken from the table without a DNA check. TRBV21-1 is a pseudogene locus. The length of the CDR3 is 15 residues. CDR3 DNA sequence: TGTGCCAGCAGCCCCCTTTTAAGCACGACCCACGGCTACACCTTC. Its translation: CASSPLLSTTHGYTF.

This clonotype was seen once. The chain combines TRBV3-1 with TRBJ1-1; perhaps TRBD1 as D (6 bases). The V gene lost 3 bases and the J gene lost 4 bases, with 12 bases spanning the gap. The CDR3 is 14 amino acids. The V gene's germline CDR1 is LGHDT and CDR2 YNNKEL (reference sequence). The CDR3 protein is CASSQDWGATEAFF. The CDR3 coding sequence is TGTGCCAGCAGCCAGGACTGGGGGGCCACTGAAGCTTTCTTT. The full variable domain, with the rest looked up from reference TRBV3-1 and TRBJ1-1, is DTAVSQTPKYLVTQMGNDKSIKCEQNLGHDTMYWYKQDSKKFLKIMFSYNNKELIINETVPNRFSPKSPDKAHLNLHINSLELGDSAVYFCASSQDWGATEAFFGQGTRLTVV.

The table lists this clonotype with many counts. CDR3 DNA: TGTGCCATCAGTGTGTCTAGCGGGGACAATGAGCAGTTCTTC. Its protein product is CAISVSSGDNEQFF. The chain joins TRBV10-3 to TRBJ2-1; TRBD2 aligns across 9 bases. The germline V gene has CDR1 ENHRY and CDR2 SYGVKD. After removal of 4 bases from V and 5 bases from J, the junction contained 3 bases not matched to a gene. This CDR3 comprises 14 residues.

In this sample, this clonotype turned up a few times. The chain carries TRBV3-1 and TRBJ2-1; 7 nucleotides agree with TRBD2. V shed 4 bases and J 3 bases; nucleotides not matched to a gene: 6. Germline V gene data show CDR1 as LGHDT and CDR2 as YNNKEL (reference sequence). The CDR3 totals 15 residues. The CDR3 DNA follows: TGTGCCAGCAGCCCGAGGACTAGTCTCTACAATGAGCAGTTCTTC. As protein: CASSPRTSLYNEQFF.

The V and J genes are TRBV7-2 and TRBJ1-2; D perhaps matches TRBD1 (5 bases). This CDR3 has 15 residues. Trimming shortened V by 5 bases and J by 2 bases, and 15 bases separated the two germline ends. Germline CDR1 and CDR2: SGHTA and FQGNSA. The chain's CDR3 is CASSPQGAGNYGYTF. The CDR3, as DNA: TGTGCCAGCAGCCCGCAAGGGGCAGGGAACTATGGCTACACCTTC.

This sequence joins TRBV6-2 or TRBV6-3 and TRBJ2-3; TRBD2 might be the D (6 bases). CDR1 and CDR2 (germline): MNHEY, SVGEGT. This CDR3 contains 14 residues. Trimming removed 5 bases at V and 4 bases at J, with 13 bases between. The CDR3 nucleotides read TGTGCCAGCAGTGCGAGACTAGTGGCAGATACGCAGTATTTT. Protein: CASSARLVADTQYF.

V usage is TRBV6-5 and J usage is TRBJ2-1; no firm D call. CDR3 length: 16 amino acids. Germline V CDR1 and CDR2: MNHEY, SVGAGI. V was shortened by 0 bases and J by 3 bases, with 12 bases between the two germline ends. The DNA of the CDR3 is TGTGCCAGCAGTTACTCCTCGGTAAGGGACTACAATGAGCAGTTCTTC. Translating gives CASSYSSVRDYNEQFF.

The chain links TRBV9 to TRBJ2-7; 9 nucleotides agree with TRBD2. The junction had 8 bases not matched to a gene; V was cut back by 3 bases and J by 4 bases. The CDR3 contains 15 residues. Germline V CDR1 and CDR2: SGDLS, YYNGEE. CDR3 bases: TGTGCCAGCAGCGCGGCTAGCGGGAATGTATACGAGCAGTACTTC. Protein product: CASSAASGNVYEQYF.

The chain has TRBV2 and TRBJ2-1, with 9 bases identical to TRBD2. The J call may not be correct, given that the DNA end is closer to TRBJ2-7. The CDR3 sequence is 17 residues long. Germline V lookup: CDR1 SNHLY, CDR2 FYNNEI. In nucleotides, the CDR3 is TGTGCCAGCAGTGACACTAGCGGGCTAGGCTCCTACAATGAGCAGTACTTC. Translated: CASSDTSGLGSYNEQYF.

As concerns this clonotype: The junction and the germline gene differ at one end; a read error may be behind it. The rearrangement uses TRBV12-3 or TRBV12-4 and TRBJ1-5, with 10 bases aligning to TRBD1. There are 18 residues in the CDR3. CDR3 region: CACSWGQGPRGSNQPQHF. As DNA, the CDR3 is TGTGCCTGCAGTTGGGGACAGGGGCCAAGGGGTAGCAATCAGCCCCAGCATTTT.

The chain joins TRBV27 to TRBJ1-5; 11 bases align to TRBD1. The CDR3 length is 16 residues. Germline V gene lookup returns CDR1 MNHEY and CDR2 SMNVEV (reference sequence). Losses at the gene ends were 5 bases for V and 1 base for J; bases not matched to a gene: 4. As DNA, the CDR3 is TGTGCCAGCAGTCGGACAGGGGGCGCGAGCAATCAGCCCCAGCATTTT. Protein product: CASSRTGGASNQPQHF.

The chain is built from TRBV29-1 and TRBJ2-1; a weak D match, TRBD1 (6 bases). CDR3 length equals 12 residues. V was pared by 7 bases and J by 8 bases, with 15 bases between. Germline values: CDR1 SQVTM, CDR2 ANQGSEA. CDR3 protein: CSEGDPSYEQFF. The CDR3 region has the DNA TGCAGCGAGGGGGACCCATCCTATGAGCAGTTCTTC.